This T cell receptor beta chain is drawn from a study of low-dose radiotherapy and immunotherapy resistance in tumors. Study summary: Each patient was administered nivolumab intravenously at 240 mg, which was a flat dose, every two weeks, along with intravenous ipilimumab at 1 mg/kg every six weeks.

CDR1 GTSNPN and CDR2 SVGIG come from the germline V gene (reference sequence). The CDR3 loop spans 14 amino acids. Germline trimming cut 4 bases from V and 5 bases from J; bases unmatched to any gene: 4. This sample's time point: after trial treatment. Specified treatment: LDRT plus nivolumab, ipilimumab, low-dose cyclophosphamide and aspirin (RACIN trial). Treatment combined nivolumab, ipilimumab, aspirin, low-dose cyclophosphamide and low-dose radiotherapy in a dose-escalation trial. Comment on this clonotype: The conserved final phenylalanine or tryptophan is absent from the CDR3, which likely points to a read error.

Covering alpha and beta chains, TRAV- and TRBV-specific primers were used for the first-strand cDNA. Over about 19 PCR cycles, TCRs were amplified from a constant-region primer and V-primer adapter. mRNA that had been isolated underwent amplification through in vitro transcription. TCRdb itself ran the reads through MiXCR, one entry per CDR3 protein. The sample has 85,000 to 95,000 distinct CDR3 sequences, about 20% seen once; the top ten hold 9.5% to 15%. The sequence was obtained from a female donor with ovarian cancer. The rearrangement links TRBV30 to TRBJ2-2; 10 bases line up with TRBD1. The sample was PBMCs, taken after low-dose radiotherapy plus immunotherapy. The CDR3 protein is CAWTDRGQTGELFL. CDR3 DNA: TGTGCCTGGACCGACAGGGGGCAAACCGGGGAGCTGTTTCTT.